The TCR beta chain described here comes from a study of a mutant IDH1 vaccine in newly diagnosed glioma. Sequencing was performed with immunoSEQ multiplex PCR; in TCRdb, only in-frame clones are kept and a portion is missing. The sample yields approximately 52,000 clones, 76% seen once. Germline V lookup: CDR1 SNHLY, CDR2 FYNNEI. The CDR3 covers 13 residues. Trimming pared 5 bases from V and 1 base from J, leaving 8 bases between. Points on this clone: Its matching antigen is unknown.

The sample's time point: week 47, end of study. A 20-mer mutant IDH1 peptide at 300 ug was injected subcutaneously with topical imiquimod. This chain connects TRBV2 to TRBJ1-1; D not certain. The source was PBMCs, collected from a glioma patient whose treatment included an IDH1 peptide vaccine. This sequence originates from a woman aged 40-49 years with glioma. Some clones in this sample may be carry-over from other donors' samples. The CDR3 is CASSPPGNTEAFF. In DNA, the CDR3 is TGTGCCAGCAGTCCCCCTGGGAACACTGAAGCTTTCTTT.